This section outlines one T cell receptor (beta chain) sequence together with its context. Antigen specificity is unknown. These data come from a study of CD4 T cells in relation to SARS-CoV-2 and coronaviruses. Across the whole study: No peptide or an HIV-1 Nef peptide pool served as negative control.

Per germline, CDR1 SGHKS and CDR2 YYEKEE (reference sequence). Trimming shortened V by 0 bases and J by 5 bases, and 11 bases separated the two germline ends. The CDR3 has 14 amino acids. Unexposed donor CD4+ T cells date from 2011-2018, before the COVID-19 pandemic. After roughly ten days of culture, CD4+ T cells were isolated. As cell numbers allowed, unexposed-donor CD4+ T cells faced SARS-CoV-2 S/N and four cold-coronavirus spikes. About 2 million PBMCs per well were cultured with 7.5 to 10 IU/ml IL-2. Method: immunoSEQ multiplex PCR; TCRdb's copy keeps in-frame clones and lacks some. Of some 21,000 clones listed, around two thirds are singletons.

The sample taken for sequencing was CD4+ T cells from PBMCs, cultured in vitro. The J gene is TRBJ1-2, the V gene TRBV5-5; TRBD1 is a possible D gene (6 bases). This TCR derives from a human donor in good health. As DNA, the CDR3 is TGTGCCAGCAGCTTGGACAGGGATCGGTATGGCTACACCTTC. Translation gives CASSLDRDRYGYTF.